Listed below are T cell receptor beta chains from one sample, sequenced in a study of T cells in Graves' hyperthyroidism and ophthalmopathy. TCRdb passed the multiplex PCR reads through MiXCR, listing each CDR3 protein once. The profile shows a few hundred thousand distinct CDR3 sequences, 15% to 20% of them singletons. Input material: blood. The receptors stem from a young woman with Graves' ophthalmopathy. CDR3s leave out the opening cysteine and the closing phenylalanine or tryptophan. Fields, in order: J gene, clone size, V gene, CDR3 protein. A clone size is listed for some rows: how often the clone was seen (once, few, many), or a class if it is expanded.

TRBJ2-1	.	TRBV12-3/TRBV12-4	ASTYSGGPYNEQF
TRBJ2-5	few	TRBV5-6	ASSLPGTGGLETQY
TRBJ2-3	few	TRBV4-3	ASSQDQYTQY
TRBJ2-1	many	TRBV5-1	ASSFGADNEQF
TRBJ2-1	many	TRBV12-3/TRBV12-4	ASSLSGEFGNEQF
TRBJ1-3	.	TRBV12-3/TRBV12-4	ASMAGPLSGNTIY
TRBJ2-3	many	TRBV13	ASSQHKDTQY
TRBJ1-1	.	TRBV2	ASSEKRTENAEAF
TRBJ1-1	few	TRBV12-5	ASGLVLGSQGTEAF
TRBJ1-3	.	TRBV29-1	SGLSGVGNTIY
TRBJ2-7	.	TRBV11-1	ASSLYEGVEQY
TRBJ2-5	many	TRBV3-1	ASSQDLGTGGETQY
TRBJ1-4	.	TRBV25-1	ASRDRAFEKLF
TRBJ2-3	many	TRBV7-9	ASSFARDTQY
TRBJ1-6	.	TRBV12-3/TRBV12-4	ASSQRSLGRGKDPLH
TRBJ2-1	many	TRBV30	AWSWDNEQF
TRBJ2-7	.	TRBV7-3	ASSLSRGLREQY
TRBJ2-5	many	TRBV20-1	SARGSQETQY
TRBJ2-2	few	TRBV7-6	ASSLSVTGGANTGELF
TRBJ1-1	many	TRBV5-1	ASSTTGGNTEAF
TRBJ2-5	many	TRBV7-2	ASSPTSGDGGETQY
TRBJ2-4	many	TRBV28	ASTPGLAGVAKNIQY
TRBJ2-3	.	TRBV7-2	ASSSRLAAITDTQY
TRBJ2-7	many	TRBV27	ASSLSGLAYDGPQY
TRBJ2-7	many	TRBV11-1	ASSLSGGLSSYEQY
TRBJ1-5	many	TRBV28	ASSSGQGQSGPQH
TRBJ1-2	.	TRBV2	ASRVDRRLNYGYT
TRBJ1-5	many	TRBV4-3	ASSQDLGQPQH
TRBJ2-7	.	TRBV12-3/TRBV12-4	ASSFDRQSEQY
TRBJ1-5	many	TRBV30	AWSDGVSQPQH
TRBJ1-1	few	TRBV4-1	ASRMAGGGWAEAF
TRBJ1-1	many	TRBV30	AWRGGRAF
TRBJ2-1	many	TRBV13	ASSLARLAGVNEQF
TRBJ2-3	.	TRBV29-1	SVGGLAGRGDTQY
TRBJ2-7	few	TRBV20-1	SARVGGQGYEQY
TRBJ1-2	many	TRBV5-1	ASSLEAGGYT
TRBJ2-7	many	TRBV6-1	ASGLILASHEQY
TRBJ2-1	.	TRBV3-1	ASSQSGRDNEQF
TRBJ2-7	.	TRBV10-3	AIGGLAGPSYEQY
TRBJ2-2	.	TRBV5-5	ASSLVGQTTGELF
TRBJ2-4	many	TRBV4-2	ASSQDYRGLLNIQY
TRBJ1-5	.	TRBV28	ASSPTTGSNQPQH
TRBJ2-5	.	TRBV5-4	ASSLPRIQETQY
TRBJ2-1	.	TRBV12-3/TRBV12-4	ASSRTSGRMYEQF
TRBJ1-1	many	TRBV12-3/TRBV12-4	ASEEGGATEAF
TRBJ1-4	.	TRBV13	ASSLSEGEKLF
TRBJ2-7	many	TRBV15	ATSRDLRDSYEQY
TRBJ2-3	many	TRBV27	ASSPGVAPSADTQY
TRBJ1-2	.	TRBV7-2	ASSYTRGANYGYT
TRBJ1-4	few	TRBV27	ASSPQGERGKLF